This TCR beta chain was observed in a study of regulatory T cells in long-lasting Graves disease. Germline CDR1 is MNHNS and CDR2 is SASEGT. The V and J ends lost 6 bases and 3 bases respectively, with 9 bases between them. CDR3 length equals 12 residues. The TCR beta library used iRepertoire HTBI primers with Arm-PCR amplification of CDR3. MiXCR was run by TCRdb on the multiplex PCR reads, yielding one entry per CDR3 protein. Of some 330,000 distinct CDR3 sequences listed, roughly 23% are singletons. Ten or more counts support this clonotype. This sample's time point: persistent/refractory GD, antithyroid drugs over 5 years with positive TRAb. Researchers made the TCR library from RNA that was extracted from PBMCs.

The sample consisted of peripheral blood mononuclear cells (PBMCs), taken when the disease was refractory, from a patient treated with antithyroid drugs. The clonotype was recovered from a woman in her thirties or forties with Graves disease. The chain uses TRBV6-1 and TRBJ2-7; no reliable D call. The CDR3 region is CASRLDRYEQYF. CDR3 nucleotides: TGTGCCAGCAGACTGGACCGCTACGAGCAGTACTTC.